This T cell receptor beta chain was obtained from a study of T cells in Graves' hyperthyroidism and ophthalmopathy. For the study at large: It was at initial diagnosis, before any treatment, that peripheral blood was collected.

Regions amplified from RNA transcripts were the TCR beta CDR3 regions. First-round RT-PCR with HTBI primers amplified the TCR CDR3 region. TCRdb recomputed calls from the multiplex PCR reads with MiXCR, one row per CDR3 protein. The data contain fewer than 400,000 distinct CDR3 sequences, approximately 25% of them seen just once; the ten biggest clones take up around 67%. Trimming took 1 base from V and 9 from J, leaving 13 bases between them. Per the germline V gene, CDR1 is SGHAT and CDR2 is FQNNGV. The CDR3 spans 14 residues. Uncontrolled infection, other autoimmune disease, pregnancy or lactation excluded patients. General study findings and limits: Before onset, by a median of approximately 6.8 months, the model predicted ophthalmopathy. Blood also carried most thyroid clonotypes expanded above 0.001.

A remark on this clonotype: Its antigen is still unknown.

Sequences were obtained from blood. The sequence was obtained from a man aged 45-65 years with Graves' hyperthyroidism. The chain uses TRBV11-2 and TRBJ2-4; D ambiguous. This CDR3 reads CASSLVADTGIQYF. The CDR3 coding sequence is TGTGCCAGCAGCTTAGTGGCAGACACGGGCATTCAGTACTTC.